This T cell receptor beta chain emerged from a study of technical replicates of blood from several donors. Here immunoSEQ multiplex PCR was the method, and the copy in TCRdb shows in-frame clones only, minus some. The table shows approximately 52,000 clones, with roughly 84% occurring only once. From germline, CDR1 is GTSNPN and CDR2 SVGIG (reference sequence). The CDR3 spans 15 residues. Unmatched junction bases numbered 9, after V lost 0 bases and J lost 10 bases. The sample taken for sequencing was PBMCs. The source of this sequence is a human donor in good health. Some clones in this sample may be carry-over from other donors' samples. J is TRBJ2-1 and V is TRBV30; 10 bases align to TRBD2. CDR3 region: CAWSVSLAGVKEQFF. The CDR3 DNA is TGTGCCTGGAGTGTAAGTCTAGCGGGAGTAAAGGAGCAGTTCTTC.